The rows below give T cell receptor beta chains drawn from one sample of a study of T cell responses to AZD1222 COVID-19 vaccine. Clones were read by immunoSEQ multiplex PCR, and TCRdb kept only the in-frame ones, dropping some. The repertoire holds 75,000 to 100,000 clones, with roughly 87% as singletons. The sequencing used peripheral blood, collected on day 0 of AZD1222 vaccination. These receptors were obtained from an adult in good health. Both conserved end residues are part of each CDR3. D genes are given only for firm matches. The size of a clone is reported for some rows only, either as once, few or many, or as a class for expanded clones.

CDR3 DNA: TGTGCCAGCAGCTTGGTTCTTGGTGGGAACACTGAAGCTTTCTTT
CDR3 protein: CASSLVLGGNTEAFF
V gene: TRBV5-8
J gene: TRBJ1-1
clone size: .
D gene: .

CDR3 DNA: TGTGCCAGCAGTTTGCGGACTGAAGCTTTCTTT
CDR3 protein: CASSLRTEAFF
V gene: TRBV25-1
J gene: TRBJ1-1
clone size: .
D gene: .

CDR3 DNA: TGTGCCAGCAGCTCGAAGATCGGCCATGAGCAGTTCTTC
CDR3 protein: CASSSKIGHEQFF
V gene: TRBV7-6
J gene: TRBJ2-1
clone size: few
D gene: .

CDR3 DNA: TGTGCCAGCAGCCGGTTGGCTAATGAAAAACTGTTTTTT
CDR3 protein: CASSRLANEKLFF
V gene: TRBV14
J gene: TRBJ1-4
clone size: .
D gene: .

CDR3 DNA: TGTGCCAGTAGTATCCAGGGGACGGCAGGGCCTGGAAACACCATATATTTT
CDR3 protein: CASSIQGTAGPGNTIYF
V gene: TRBV19
J gene: TRBJ1-3
clone size: once
D gene: .

CDR3 DNA: TGTGCTAGTGGTTTGCTCCTCGGGACAGGACTGGTGACCGGGGAGCTGTTTTTT
CDR3 protein: CASGLLLGTGLVTGELFF
V gene: TRBV12-5
J gene: TRBJ2-2
clone size: .
D gene: TRBD1

CDR3 DNA: TGTGCCACCAGCAGATACATTGAAGGAAAACTGTTTTTT
CDR3 protein: CATSRYIEGKLFF
V gene: TRBV15
J gene: TRBJ1-4
clone size: .
D gene: .

CDR3 DNA: TGTGCCAGCAGCGTATCGGGGGGGCACGGCTACACCTTC
CDR3 protein: CASSVSGGHGYTF
V gene: TRBV9
J gene: TRBJ1-2
clone size: .
D gene: .

CDR3 DNA: TGTGCCAGCAGTCTAGGCCAGGGCGAAGCTTTCTTT
CDR3 protein: CASSLGQGEAFF
V gene: TRBV11-3
J gene: TRBJ1-1
clone size: once
D gene: .

CDR3 DNA: TGCGCCAGCAGCTTGGAAGTTCTTTGGGGCACAGATACGCAGTATTTT
CDR3 protein: CASSLEVLWGTDTQYF
V gene: TRBV5-1
J gene: TRBJ2-3
clone size: .
D gene: .

CDR3 DNA: TGTGCCAGCAGTTTACGCCGGGGACAGGGCTACATGAACACTGAAGCTTTCTTT
CDR3 protein: CASSLRRGQGYMNTEAFF
V gene: TRBV27
J gene: TRBJ1-1
clone size: few
D gene: TRBD1

CDR3 DNA: TGTGCCAGCAGCCCCCGAAGGCCGAACACTGAAGCTTTCTTT
CDR3 protein: CASSPRRPNTEAFF
V gene: TRBV11-2
J gene: TRBJ1-1
clone size: once
D gene: .

CDR3 DNA: TGTGCCAGCCGAGAGGCCCTCACAGATACGCAGTATTTT
CDR3 protein: CASREALTDTQYF
V gene: TRBV18
J gene: TRBJ2-3
clone size: once
D gene: .

CDR3 DNA: TGCGCCAGCAGCCCCACACCACAGGGACTCTCTGGAAACACCATATATTTT
CDR3 protein: CASSPTPQGLSGNTIYF
V gene: TRBV5-1
J gene: TRBJ1-3
clone size: .
D gene: .

CDR3 DNA: TGTGCCAGCAGTGTCACTTACGAGCAGTACTTC
CDR3 protein: CASSVTYEQYF
V gene: TRBV2
J gene: TRBJ2-7
clone size: .
D gene: .

CDR3 DNA: TGTGCCAGCAGCTTTGGTGGGACAGGGGTAGATACGCAGTATTTT
CDR3 protein: CASSFGGTGVDTQYF
V gene: TRBV7-9
J gene: TRBJ2-3
clone size: .
D gene: TRBD1

CDR3 DNA: TGCGCCAGCAGTGAGGCTGTTCTCGGGCCGGGCGGGGAGACCCAGTACTTC
CDR3 protein: CASSEAVLGPGGETQYF
V gene: TRBV10-2
J gene: TRBJ2-5
clone size: .
D gene: .

CDR3 DNA: TGTGCCAGCAGCTCCGATTCCGGGGATGAGCAGTTCTTC
CDR3 protein: CASSSDSGDEQFF
V gene: TRBV7-3
J gene: TRBJ2-1
clone size: .
D gene: .

CDR3 DNA: TGTGCCAGCAGTTACCCGGGACAGGGGAAGGGTGAAGCTTTCTTT
CDR3 protein: CASSYPGQGKGEAFF
V gene: TRBV6-5
J gene: TRBJ1-1
clone size: .
D gene: TRBD1

CDR3 DNA: TGTGCCAGCAGCTTTCGAGACGTCTACGGAGAAGCTTTCTTT
CDR3 protein: CASSFRDVYGEAFF
V gene: TRBV7-9
J gene: TRBJ1-1
clone size: .
D gene: .

CDR3 DNA: TGTGCCAGCAGTGAAGCGCGTAGTTCCGAGCAGTACTTC
CDR3 protein: CASSEARSSEQYF
V gene: TRBV2
J gene: TRBJ2-7
clone size: .
D gene: .

CDR3 DNA: TGTGCCAGCAGCCGGGGACAGGAGGATGCTAACTATGGCTACACCTTC
CDR3 protein: CASSRGQEDANYGYTF
V gene: TRBV3-1/TRBV3-2
J gene: TRBJ1-2
clone size: once
D gene: TRBD1

CDR3 DNA: TGCAGTGCTACGGACAGGGGTACCTACACCTTC
CDR3 protein: CSATDRGTYTF
V gene: TRBV20-1
J gene: TRBJ1-2
clone size: .
D gene: TRBD1

CDR3 DNA: TGTGCCAGCACCCAAAGACCGGACAGGGGGCGGATGACTAGACAAAACATTCAGTACTTC
CDR3 protein: CASTQRPDRGRMTRQNIQYF
V gene: TRBV2
J gene: TRBJ2-4
clone size: .
D gene: TRBD1

CDR3 DNA: TGTGCCAGCCTCGGCGGGCAGGGGATAGCCAAAAACATTCAGTACTTC
CDR3 protein: CASLGGQGIAKNIQYF
V gene: TRBV2
J gene: TRBJ2-4
clone size: .
D gene: .

CDR3 DNA: TGTGCCAGTAGTATATCAGGGCGAATGTTTGAAGCTTTCTTT
CDR3 protein: CASSISGRMFEAFF
V gene: TRBV19
J gene: TRBJ1-1
clone size: .
D gene: .

CDR3 DNA: TGTGCCAGCGGGGGTAGCACAGATACGCAGTATTTT
CDR3 protein: CASGGSTDTQYF
V gene: TRBV28
J gene: TRBJ2-3
clone size: .
D gene: .

CDR3 DNA: TGTGCCAGCAGCCAAGATGGCGAGTACCCCTTCTTCTTC
CDR3 protein: CASSQDGEYPFFF
V gene: TRBV4-2
J gene: TRBJ1-2
clone size: .
D gene: .

CDR3 DNA: TGTGCCAGCAGCCAAGATCCGAGGACCCTTGAAGGCTACACCTTC
CDR3 protein: CASSQDPRTLEGYTF
V gene: TRBV14
J gene: TRBJ1-2
clone size: .
D gene: .

CDR3 DNA: TGTGCCAGCAGCTTAGTCTCGGGACAGGATAATTCACCCCTCCACTTT
CDR3 protein: CASSLVSGQDNSPLHF
V gene: TRBV7-2
J gene: TRBJ1-6
clone size: .
D gene: TRBD1

CDR3 DNA: TGTGCCAGCAGTTTAGCAACAGGGGGCTCCCTGATGAACACTGAAGCTTTCTTT
CDR3 protein: CASSLATGGSLMNTEAFF
V gene: TRBV7-3
J gene: TRBJ1-1
clone size: .
D gene: TRBD1

CDR3 DNA: TGTGCCAGCAGCTTAGATAGGGGACCCGCCTACAATGAGCAGTTCTTC
CDR3 protein: CASSLDRGPAYNEQFF
V gene: TRBV11-2
J gene: TRBJ2-1
clone size: .
D gene: .

CDR3 DNA: TGCGCCAGCAGTTTTCAAGCGGCCTACAATGAGCAGTTCTTC
CDR3 protein: CASSFQAAYNEQFF
V gene: TRBV5-1
J gene: TRBJ2-1
clone size: .
D gene: .

CDR3 DNA: TGCAGTGCTAGTAGGAGGGGCACTGAAGCTTTCTTT
CDR3 protein: CSASRRGTEAFF
V gene: TRBV20-1
J gene: TRBJ1-1
clone size: .
D gene: .

CDR3 DNA: TGTGCCAGCAGCTCCAACCCCAGTCAACCGTCCTACGAGCAGTACTTC
CDR3 protein: CASSSNPSQPSYEQYF
V gene: TRBV7-9
J gene: TRBJ2-7
clone size: .
D gene: .

CDR3 DNA: TGTGCCAGCAGCTTAAAAAGAGACTGGGGGCAGCCCCAGCATTTT
CDR3 protein: CASSLKRDWGQPQHF
V gene: TRBV7-8
J gene: TRBJ1-5
clone size: .
D gene: .

CDR3 DNA: TGTGCCAGTCTACCAGGGGGCGGGGATGAAAAACTGTTTTTT
CDR3 protein: CASLPGGGDEKLFF
V gene: TRBV2
J gene: TRBJ1-4
clone size: .
D gene: TRBD1

CDR3 DNA: TGTGCCAGCAGTTCCCCCGCGGCAGGGGGCGTCCAAGAGACCCAGTACTTC
CDR3 protein: CASSSPAAGGVQETQYF
V gene: TRBV28
J gene: TRBJ2-5
clone size: .
D gene: TRBD1

CDR3 DNA: TGTGCCAGCAGCCTCACGGGACATCTCTACGAGCAGTACTTC
CDR3 protein: CASSLTGHLYEQYF
V gene: TRBV7-2
J gene: TRBJ2-7
clone size: .
D gene: .

CDR3 DNA: TGTGCCAGCAGTCACTTTCCGGGACAGGGAAATTCACCCCTCCACTTT
CDR3 protein: CASSHFPGQGNSPLHF
V gene: TRBV6-6
J gene: TRBJ1-6
clone size: .
D gene: TRBD1

CDR3 DNA: TGTGCCAGCAGTGAACTGTCAGGGGATGTGAATTCACCCCTCCACTTT
CDR3 protein: CASSELSGDVNSPLHF
V gene: TRBV6-1
J gene: TRBJ1-6
clone size: once
D gene: .

CDR3 DNA: TGTGCCAGCAGCCGGCGGACGGGGAATTCACCCCTCCACTTT
CDR3 protein: CASSRRTGNSPLHF
V gene: TRBV6-5
J gene: TRBJ1-6
clone size: .
D gene: .

CDR3 DNA: TGTGCCACCACGAGAGGTACTAACACTGAAGCTTTCTTT
CDR3 protein: CATTRGTNTEAFF
V gene: TRBV15
J gene: TRBJ1-1
clone size: .
D gene: .

CDR3 DNA: TGTGCCAGTAGTTTTTTGGACAGGGAAACTGAAGCTTTCTTT
CDR3 protein: CASSFLDRETEAFF
V gene: TRBV19
J gene: TRBJ1-1
clone size: .
D gene: TRBD1

CDR3 DNA: TGTGCCAGCAGTTTACTTGGTAGGGGGCCTGGGGCCAACGTCCTGACTTTC
CDR3 protein: CASSLLGRGPGANVLTF
V gene: TRBV28
J gene: TRBJ2-6
clone size: .
D gene: TRBD1

CDR3 DNA: TGTGCCAGCAGTCTGGACAGTCGAAACACCATATATTTT
CDR3 protein: CASSLDSRNTIYF
V gene: TRBV12-3/TRBV12-4
J gene: TRBJ1-3
clone size: .
D gene: .

CDR3 DNA: TGCAGCGTTGACCTCGAAGGGCACAGCTCCTACAATGAGCAGTTCTTC
CDR3 protein: CSVDLEGHSSYNEQFF
V gene: TRBV29-1
J gene: TRBJ2-1
clone size: once
D gene: .

CDR3 DNA: TGTGCCAGCGCCGGGTCCAGGGATCAGCCCCAGCATTTT
CDR3 protein: CASAGSRDQPQHF
V gene: TRBV6-5
J gene: TRBJ1-5
clone size: .
D gene: .